Here is one T cell receptor beta chain with its context. This specimen comes from a study of blood T cell repertoires in COVID-19. Study details: Acute and convalescent COVID-19 samples came from the United States, Italy and Spain. T cells, B-cell-depleted T cells, or PBMCs provided the cDNA or gDNA that served as material.

In terms of age and location, participants ranged from roughly 18 to 90 years and lived in about 25 US areas. Participants' reported clinical history set cohort assignment. The CDR3 length is 13 residues. V shed 5 bases, J shed 9 bases, and the junction held 8 bases outside the gene matches. Germline V lookup: CDR1 MNHEY, CDR2 SVGEGT. The data were produced by immunoSEQ multiplex PCR, yet TCRdb's version contains in-frame clones alone and is incomplete. Of about 220,000 clones detected, 88% appear once; the ten largest clones hold roughly 14%. The sequence was collected from a woman aged 45-65 years with acute COVID-19. J is TRBJ2-7 and V is TRBV6-2 or TRBV6-3; TRBD1 matches at 9 bases. The sample taken for sequencing was PBMCs or T cells enriched from blood (not recorded which). CDR3 coding DNA: TGTGCCAGCAGTCAAGGGACAGGGCCTTTGCAGTACTTC. Protein: CASSQGTGPLQYF.